These 21 T cell receptor beta chains were all obtained from the same sample, sequenced in a study of blood T cell repertoires in COVID-19. Clones were sequenced by immunoSEQ multiplex PCR, and TCRdb holds only the in-frame ones, with some missing. The sample has hundreds of thousands of clones, about 85% seen once; the top ten hold 2% to 2.5%. The sequenced material came from peripheral blood. Receptors were obtained from a woman aged 50 to 60 who had recovered from COVID-19.

J is TRBJ2-7 and V is TRBV5-1, with TRBD1 as a possible D gene (6 bases). V lost 4 bases and J lost 2, with 13 bases in between. The CDR3 length is 14 residues. CDR1 and CDR2 (germline): SGHRS, YFSETQ. CDR3 DNA sequence: TGCGCCAGCAGCCGCAGGACAGACACCTACGAGCAGTACTTC. Protein: CASSRRTDTYEQYF.

V is TRBV25-1 and J is TRBJ1-1; D uncertain. Trimming pared 1 base from V and 7 bases from J, leaving 13 bases between. Germline loops: CDR1 MGHDK, CDR2 SYGVNS. This CDR3 has 14 residues. The CDR3 coding sequence is TGTGCCAGCAGTGAATTGAGAGCGGGAGATGAAGCTTTCTTT. Translated, it gives CASSELRAGDEAFF.

The V and J genes are TRBV6-6 and TRBJ1-1; tentative D call: TRBD1 (6 bases). The CDR3 spans 14 residues. Germline V CDR1 and CDR2: MNHNY, SVGAGI (reference sequence). V lost 8 bases and J lost 1, with 14 bases in between. The CDR3 DNA reads TGTGCCAGCGGTTTAGGGGGGGGGAACACTGAAGCTTTCTTT. It codes for CASGLGGGNTEAFF.

The gene calls are TRBV7-2 and TRBJ1-3, with 7 bases that match TRBD1. The CDR3 is 14 residues long. V shed 4 bases and J 1 base; nucleotides not matched to a gene: 1. Germline V gives CDR1 SGHTA, CDR2 FQGNSA. The CDR3 protein is CASSSGGSGNTIYF. The DNA for the CDR3 is TGTGCCAGCAGCTCAGGGGGTTCTGGAAACACCATATATTTT.

The CDR3 DNA sequence: TGTGCCAGCAGCCTACGGACGGGATTTTTCTCCTACAATGAGCAGTTCTTC. Protein: CASSLRTGFFSYNEQFF. The rearrangement joins TRBV3-1 (or the pseudogene TRBV3-2) to TRBJ2-1; D possibly corresponds to TRBD2 (5 bases). Germline V gives CDR1 LGHDT, CDR2 YNNKEL (reference sequence). Trimming took off 4 bases at V and 0 bases at J, with 16 bases between the two ends. CDR3 length: 17 amino acids.

The gene calls are TRBV10-3 and TRBJ1-5; possible D gene TRBD1, 5 bases. Germline-derived CDR1 and CDR2 are ENHRY and SYGVKD. V was pared by 10 bases and J by 6 bases, with 13 bases between. The CDR3 sequence is 12 residues long. The CDR3 reads CATSGISQPQHF. CDR3 sequence (DNA): TGTGCCACTTCAGGGATAAGTCAGCCCCAGCATTTT.

V is TRBV25-1 and J is TRBJ1-1; TRBD1 might be the D (5 bases). CDR1 is MGHDK and CDR2 is SYGVNS in the germline V gene. Trimming removed 3 bases from V and 4 bases from J, with 18 bases in between. This CDR3 has 16 residues. CDR3 nucleotide sequence: TGTGCCAGCAGTGACACCCCCGGGGGGATAGGCACTGAAGCTTTCTTT. It codes for CASSDTPGGIGTEAFF.

This clone has more than one count but fewer than ten. The CDR3 sequence is CASSQVGVGGGKETQYF. The CDR3 nucleotides are TGTGCCAGCAGCCAAGTAGGGGTTGGTGGGGGGAAAGAGACCCAGTACTTC. The gene calls are TRBV3-1 (or the pseudogene TRBV3-2) and TRBJ2-5, with a tentative D call TRBD2 (6 bases). The CDR3 is 17 residues long. With 1 base removed from V and 3 bases from J, the gap between germline ends came to 18 bases. Germline CDR1 and CDR2: LGHDT and YNNKEL (reference sequence).

CDR3 sequence reads: CASSFSRAGGGTEAFF. The CDR3 DNA reads TGTGCCAGCAGCTTTTCCCGGGCCGGCGGAGGGACTGAAGCTTTCTTT. The chain links TRBV5-5 to TRBJ1-1; no reliable D call. V gave up 2 bases and J gave up 5 bases, with 19 bases separating them. The CDR3 is 16 amino acids. Germline lookup yields CDR1 SGHKS and CDR2 YYEKEE (reference sequence).

As DNA, the CDR3 is TGTGCCAGCAGCCAAGAAGGAAGGGTCGGAGGGGGCTACTATGGCTACACCTTC. Translated: CASSQEGRVGGGYYGYTF. The chain has TRBV3-1 (or the pseudogene TRBV3-2) and TRBJ1-2; 7 bases map to TRBD1. Trimming removed 0 bases from V and 3 bases from J; junction bases left unmatched: 13. There are 18 residues in the CDR3. Germline V gene sequence: CDR1 LGHDT, CDR2 YNNKEL (reference sequence).

This clone was counted only a few times. The chain combines TRBV7-2 with TRBJ2-2, with 7 nucleotides matching TRBD1. The junction had 4 bases not matched to a gene; V was cut back by 6 bases and J by 0 bases. From germline, CDR1 is SGHTA and CDR2 FQGNSA. CDR3 length: 15 residues. The CDR3: CASSSTGSNTGELFF. The CDR3 DNA sequence: TGTGCCAGCAGTTCGACAGGGTCGAACACCGGGGAGCTGTTTTTT.

V usage is TRBV6-2 or TRBV6-3 and J usage is TRBJ2-1; D might be TRBD1 (6 bases). Trimming took off 2 bases at V and 12 bases at J, with 11 bases between the two ends. Germline V gene sequence: CDR1 MNHEY, CDR2 SVGEGT. The CDR3 has 12 amino acids. In nucleotides, the CDR3 is TGTGCCAGCAGTTACCCCTTCAGGGGGCAGTTCTTC. Protein sequence: CASSYPFRGQFF.

V and J are TRBV11-2 and TRBJ2-1; 11 positions agree with TRBD2. The germline CDR1 and CDR2 sequences are SGHAT and FQNNGV. V shed 1 base and J 8 bases; nucleotides not matched to a gene: 4. The CDR3 contains 15 residues. CDR3 residues: CASSLVTSGDDEQFF. CDR3 nucleotide sequence: TGTGCCAGCAGCTTAGTGACTAGCGGGGACGATGAGCAGTTCTTC.

The V call is TRBV5-6, the J call TRBJ1-1; 9 nucleotides match TRBD1. Germline V CDR1 and CDR2: SGHDT, YYEEEE. Germline trimming cut 2 bases from V and 7 bases from J; bases unmatched to any gene: 6. The CDR3 sequence is 14 residues long. The CDR3 reads CASSLIDRGSEAFF. DNA for the CDR3: TGTGCCAGCAGCTTAATCGACAGGGGGAGTGAAGCTTTCTTT.

V usage is TRBV25-1 and J usage is TRBJ1-3; D is undetermined. Germline V gene data show CDR1 as MGHDK and CDR2 as SYGVNS. This CDR3 comprises 18 residues. The V end lost 2 bases, the J end lost 0 bases, and 17 bases lay between the germline ends. CDR3 nucleotide sequence: TGTGCCAGCAGTGAAATACGGAGCATCGTCAACTCTGGAAACACCATATATTTT. The encoded protein is CASSEIRSIVNSGNTIYF. Full variable domain (outside the CDR3, taken from reference TRBV25-1 and TRBJ1-3): EADIYQTPRYLVIGTGKKITLECSQTMGHDKMYWYQQDPGMELHLIHYSYGVNSTEKGDLSSESTVSRIRTEHFPLTLESARPSHTSQYLCASSEIRSIVNSGNTIYFGEGSWLTVV.

The J gene is TRBJ1-5, the V gene TRBV27; 7 nucleotides line up with TRBD1. Germline trimming cut 3 bases from V and 4 bases from J; bases unmatched to any gene: 9. The CDR3 contains 16 residues. CDR1 is MNHEY and CDR2 is SMNVEV in the germline V gene (reference sequence). The CDR3 is CASSLGPGTDNQPQHF. CDR3 in DNA: TGTGCCAGCAGTTTGGGTCCCGGGACAGATAATCAGCCCCAGCATTTT.

V and J are TRBV6-6 and TRBJ1-1; TRBD1 is a possible D gene (6 bases). V was pared by 4 bases and J by 11 bases, with 14 bases between. The CDR3 spans 12 residues. Germline loops: CDR1 MNHNY, CDR2 SVGAGI (reference sequence). CDR3 protein: CASSSGELGAFF. CDR3 nucleotide sequence: TGTGCCAGCAGTTCAGGGGAATTAGGGGCTTTCTTT.

The chain has TRBV28 and TRBJ1-5; tentative D call: TRBD1 (5 bases). Germline V gives CDR1 MDHEN, CDR2 SYDVKM. V lost 4 bases to trimming and J lost 6 bases, with 19 bases between them. The CDR3 is made up of 16 amino acids. The CDR3 nucleotides are TGTGCCAGCAGTTCCTCGATTCAGGGTTATAGTCAGCCCCAGCATTTT. Protein sequence: CASSSSIQGYSQPQHF. Filled out from reference TRBV28 and TRBJ1-5, the complete variable domain reads DVKVTQSSRYLVKRTGEKVFLECVQDMDHENMFWYRQDPGLGLRLIYFSYDVKMKEKGDIPEGYSVSREKKERFSLILESASTNQTSMYLCASSSSIQGYSQPQHFGDGTRLSIL.

The CDR3 region is CASSQVLTSGGPGDEQFF. CDR3 coding DNA: TGCGCCAGCAGCCAAGTCCTGACTAGCGGGGGGCCCGGGGATGAGCAGTTCTTC. The rearrangement joins TRBV4-3 to TRBJ2-1; 13 positions match TRBD2. The CDR3 runs to 18 residues. Germline V gene sequence: CDR1 LGHNA, CDR2 YSLEER. Trimming took 1 base from V and 8 from J; bases not matched to a gene: 11.

This chain links TRBV12-3 or TRBV12-4 with TRBJ2-5, with D uncertain. CDR3 size: 11 residues. The V gene lost 4 bases and the J gene lost 3 bases, with 3 bases spanning the gap. This CDR3 reads CASSSEETQYF. CDR3 sequence (DNA): TGTGCCAGCAGTTCAGAAGAGACCCAGTACTTC.

The chain combines TRBV5-4 with TRBJ1-5; perhaps TRBD1 as D (5 bases). The CDR3 is 15 residues long. Trimming removed 2 bases from V and 2 bases from J, with 11 bases in between. The germline V gene encodes CDR1 SGHNT and CDR2 YYREEE (reference sequence). CDR3 loop: CASSFTGDGNQPQHF. The CDR3 DNA sequence: TGTGCCAGCAGCTTTACGGGGGATGGCAATCAGCCCCAGCATTTT.